This TCR beta chain was identified in a study of T cells expressing NK-cell markers. The V gene's germline CDR1 is SGHDN and CDR2 FVKESK. The CDR3 runs 17 residues. TCRdb derives one entry per CDR3 protein from the 5' RACE reads, leaving out DNA. The sample totals some 280,000 distinct CDR3 sequences. The chain couples TRBV14 to TRBJ2-6; TCRdb names TRBD1, which stays unverified in the absence of DNA. Sequenced material: blood T cells: a sorted CD56 or NKG2C T cell subset, CD4+ or CD8+ T cells, or bulk PBMC T cells (not recorded which). This receptor was identified in a young man in good health. The CDR3 spells CASSQDRPGSGANVLTF.